This T cell receptor beta chain was sequenced during a study of shared clonotypes between healthy human individuals. Points from the study as a whole: Between several donors, naive CD4 clonotypes were shared at a level of about 5%. Rarefaction exposed incomplete sorted-subset sequencing despite large depth. Generation of non-shared clonotypes was less probable than generation of clonotypes shared by all four donors.

Positively selected for CCR7, the CD45RO-negative cells used as naive CD8 cells excluded terminally differentiated effector memory CD45RA+ cells. The method was immunoSEQ multiplex PCR; TCRdb's version includes in-frame clones alone and lacks a portion of them. The sample lists 2 million to 2.5 million clones, approximately 94% occurring once. The ends lost 0 bases at V and 1 base at J; junction bases unmatched: 4. Looked up from germline, CDR1 is SGHRS and CDR2 is YFSETQ. The CDR3 runs to 15 residues. In regard to this clone: Antigen specificity is unknown.

The receptor was derived from a man between 18 and 35 years old in good health. The chain employs TRBV5-1 and TRBJ2-7; 7 bases match TRBD1. Sequencing was carried out using naive CD8+ T cells sorted from blood. This CDR3 reads CASSLELDRSYEQYF. CDR3 coding DNA: TGCGCCAGCAGCTTGGAGTTGGACAGGTCCTACGAGCAGTACTTC.